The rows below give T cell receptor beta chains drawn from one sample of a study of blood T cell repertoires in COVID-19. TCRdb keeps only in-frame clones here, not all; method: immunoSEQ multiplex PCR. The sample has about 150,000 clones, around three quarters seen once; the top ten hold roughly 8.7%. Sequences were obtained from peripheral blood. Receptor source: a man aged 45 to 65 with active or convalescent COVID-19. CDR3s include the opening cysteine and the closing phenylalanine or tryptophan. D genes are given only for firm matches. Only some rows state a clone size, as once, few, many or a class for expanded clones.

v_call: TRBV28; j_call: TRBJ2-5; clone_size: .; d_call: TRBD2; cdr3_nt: TGTGCCAGCAGTTTCATGGGACTAGCGGGACAAGAGACCCAGTACTTC; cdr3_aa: CASSFMGLAGQETQYF
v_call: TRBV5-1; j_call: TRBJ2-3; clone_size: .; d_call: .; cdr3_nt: TGCGCCAGCAGCTTGGACGTAGCGGCAGACACAGATACGCAGTATTTT; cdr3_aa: CASSLDVAADTDTQYF
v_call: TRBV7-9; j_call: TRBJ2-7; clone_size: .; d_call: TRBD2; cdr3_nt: TGTGCCAGCAGCTTGTCCGCTAGCGGGAGTGGCTACGAGCAGTACTTC; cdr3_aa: CASSLSASGSGYEQYF
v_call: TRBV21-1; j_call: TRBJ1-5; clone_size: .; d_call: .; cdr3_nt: TGTGCCAGCAGCAAACTGAGACAGGCCTGGCAGCCCCAGCATTTT; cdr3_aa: CASSKLRQAWQPQHF
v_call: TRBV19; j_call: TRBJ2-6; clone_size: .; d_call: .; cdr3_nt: TGTGCCAGTAGTATAGAGATCCAGGCACCCTCTGGGGCCAACGTCCTGACTTTC; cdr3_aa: CASSIEIQAPSGANVLTF
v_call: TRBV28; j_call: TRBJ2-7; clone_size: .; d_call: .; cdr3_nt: TGTGCCAGCAGTTTCGGGGGATCGAGTTACGAGCAGTACTTC; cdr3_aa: CASSFGGSSYEQYF
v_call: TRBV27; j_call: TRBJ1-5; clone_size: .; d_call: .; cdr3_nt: TGTGCCAGCAGCCCATCAGGGGTTAGTGGTCAGCCCCAGCATTTT; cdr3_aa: CASSPSGVSGQPQHF
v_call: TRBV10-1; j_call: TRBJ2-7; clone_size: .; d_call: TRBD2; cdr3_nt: TGCGCCAGCAGCCGCGGGACGGGGGGGACCGACGAGCAGTACTTC; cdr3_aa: CASSRGTGGTDEQYF
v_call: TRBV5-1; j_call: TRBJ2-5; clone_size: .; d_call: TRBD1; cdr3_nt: TGCGCCAGCAGCTTGGTCGACAGGGGGCAAGAGACCCAGTACTTC; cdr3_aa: CASSLVDRGQETQYF
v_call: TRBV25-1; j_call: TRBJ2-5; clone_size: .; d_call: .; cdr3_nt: TGTGCCAGCAGTGAAGGCCGGGGATTGAAGCAAGAGACCCAGTACTTC; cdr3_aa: CASSEGRGLKQETQYF
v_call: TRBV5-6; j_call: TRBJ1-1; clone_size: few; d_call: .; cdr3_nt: TGTGCCAGCAGCTTGTGGAGACGAACAGGGACGAACACTGAAGCTTTCTTT; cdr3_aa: CASSLWRRTGTNTEAFF
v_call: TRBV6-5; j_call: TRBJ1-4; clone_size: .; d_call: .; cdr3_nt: TGTGCCAGCAGCTTAACAGGGATCGAAAAACTGTTTTTT; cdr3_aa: CASSLTGIEKLFF
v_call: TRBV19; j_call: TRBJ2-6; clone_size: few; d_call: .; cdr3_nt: TGTGCCAGTAGTACCCAGGGTAGGGTGGGATCTGGGGCCAACGTCCTGACTTTC; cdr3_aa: CASSTQGRVGSGANVLTF
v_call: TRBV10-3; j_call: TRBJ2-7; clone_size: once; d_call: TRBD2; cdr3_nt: TGTGCCATCAGTGAGGGATACAGGACTAGCGGGAGTTCTTACGAGCAGTACTTC; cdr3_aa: CAISEGYRTSGSSYEQYF
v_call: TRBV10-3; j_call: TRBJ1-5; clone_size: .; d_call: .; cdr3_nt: TGTGCCATCAGTGAGTCGATGGAGCAGCCCCAGCATTTT; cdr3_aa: CAISESMEQPQHF
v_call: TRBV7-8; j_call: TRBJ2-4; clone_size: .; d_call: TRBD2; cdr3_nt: TGTGCCAGCAGCGCGGGACTAGCGGTTCAGCTAGCCAAAAACATTCAGTACTTC; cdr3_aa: CASSAGLAVQLAKNIQYF
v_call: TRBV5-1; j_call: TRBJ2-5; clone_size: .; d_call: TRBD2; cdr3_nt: TGCGCCAGCAGCTCGACTAGCGGCCAAGAGACCCAGTACTTC; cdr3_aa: CASSSTSGQETQYF
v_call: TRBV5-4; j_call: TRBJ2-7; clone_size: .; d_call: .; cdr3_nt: TGTGCCAGCAGCTCCACCTACGAGCAGTACTTC; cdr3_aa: CASSSTYEQYF
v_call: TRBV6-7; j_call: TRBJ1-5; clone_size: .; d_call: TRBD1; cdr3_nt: TGTGCCAGCAGTGGACAGGGGGCGAGGCAGCCCCAGCATTTT; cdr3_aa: CASSGQGARQPQHF
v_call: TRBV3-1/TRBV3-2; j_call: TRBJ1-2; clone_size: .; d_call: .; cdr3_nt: TGTGCCAGCAGCCAAGGGGAGGTATTCTATGGCTACACCTTC; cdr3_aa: CASSQGEVFYGYTF
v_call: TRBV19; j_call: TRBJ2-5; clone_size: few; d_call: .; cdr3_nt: TGTGCCAGTAGGTCCAGGGCGGGGGAGACCCAGTACTTC; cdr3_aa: CASRSRAGETQYF
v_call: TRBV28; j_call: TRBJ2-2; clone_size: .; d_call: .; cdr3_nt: TGTGCCAGCAGTTTATGGGGGAGAGACACCGGGGAGCTGTTTTTT; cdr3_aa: CASSLWGRDTGELFF